This T cell receptor (beta chain) derives from a study of blood T cell repertoires in COVID-19 (dated by TCRdb to 2018 to 2020). For the study in its entirety: Collaborator samples came from the United States, Italy and Spain and covered acute and convalescent phases of COVID-19. The material from the prospective study consisted of cDNA or gDNA derived from T cells, B-cell-depleted T cells, or PBMCs. The dataset comprised deeply sampled blood TCRbeta repertoires from subjects exposed to, actively infected with, or recovered from COVID-19. The repertoires were released in a freely available public database intended as a resource for research on the immune response to SARS-CoV-2. Samples were obtained from the ongoing ImmuneRACE study (first 160 participants) and from approximately 1,200 subjects provided by 6 global collaborators. Nearly every sample came with metadata listing a de-identified subject ID, COVID-19 status, age in years and sex. Where available, HLA class I and class II types were obtained from metadata supplied by the sample provider rather than from assay-based typing.

General study outcomes and caveats: The quantity of clinical and demographic metadata differed by source and by participant and was supplied without curation.

TCRbeta CDR3 regions were amplified from genomic DNA using the immunoSEQ Assay, a bias-controlled multiplex PCR. In the authors' own workflow: The number of nucleated cells in each sample was estimated from the amplification of reference gene primers within the assay. Sequence reads were collapsed and filtered to measure the absolute abundance of every unique TCRbeta CDR3 rearrangement. For each sample, productive Simpson clonality was calculated as the square root of Simpson's diversity index over productive rearrangements. What TCRdb holds here is the immuneACCESS table cut down to in-frame rearrangements. Part of the clones is not present; checked against another copy, under half of the missing clones reflect an unresolved V gene, and the others are unexplained. V, J and clone size were drawn from that table, and D and trimming were deduced from the DNA. Here the sample has under 500,000 clones; 87% occur a single time. The ten largest clonotypes hold around 1.8% of the sample.

A remark on this clone: The specificity of this receptor is unknown. The record has no base qualities; no much larger clone is one base away.

V loses 5 bases of germline sequence and J loses 3 bases, and the interval between the two ends is 11 bases. CDR1 and CDR2, per the germline V gene, are SGDLS and YYNGEE. The CDR3 runs 14 amino acids, cysteine and phenylalanine included. The sequence is cut down to CDR3 DNA, 42 bases in frame from base 1. In the prospective study, participants were roughly 18 to 100 years old, resided in 25 or so geographic areas of the United States, and were enrolled through a virtual design. In the prospective study, cohorts were assigned on the basis of participant-reported clinical history obtained from a screening survey and a study questionnaire. Each participant in the prospective study had whole blood, serum and a nasopharyngeal or oropharyngeal swab collected by mobile phlebotomists. Participants in the prospective study had the option to provide additional blood draws and questionnaires over a 2-month period. Prospective study blood samples were shipped either frozen or at room temperature before DNA extraction.

The clonotype comes from a woman between 18 and 29 years old with acute COVID-19. Sequencing was done on a sample of PBMCs or T cells enriched from blood (not recorded which). The chain is encoded by TRBV9 joined to TRBJ1-4, with a tentative D gene TRBD1 over 6 matching bases. DNA sequence: TGTGCCAGCAGTAAGGACAGATCTAATGAAAAACTGTTTTTT. This codes for CASSKDRSNEKLFF.